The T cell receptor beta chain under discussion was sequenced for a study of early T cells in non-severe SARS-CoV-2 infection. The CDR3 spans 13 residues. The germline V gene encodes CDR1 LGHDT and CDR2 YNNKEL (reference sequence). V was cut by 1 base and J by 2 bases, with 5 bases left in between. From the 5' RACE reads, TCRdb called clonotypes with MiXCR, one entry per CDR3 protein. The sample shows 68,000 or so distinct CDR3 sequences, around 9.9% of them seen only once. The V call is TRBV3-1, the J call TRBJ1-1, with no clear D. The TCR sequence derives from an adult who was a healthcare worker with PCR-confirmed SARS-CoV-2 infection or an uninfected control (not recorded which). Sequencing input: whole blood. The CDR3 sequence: CASSQGVNTEAFF. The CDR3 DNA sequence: TGTGCCAGCAGCCAAGGGGTAAACACTGAAGCTTTCTTT.